This TCR beta chain derives from a study of T cell repertoires in cytomegalovirus infection. Across the study: The authors used CMV epitopes that were HLA-C-restricted (recently identified) and HLA-B-restricted (well studied). Both CMV infection and a matching HLA type were indicated by public TCR beta signatures. Study conclusions and caveats: Based on cumulative public TCR beta family frequency, carriers of CMV plus the relevant HLA were identified. The ex vivo response was dominated by HLA-C-restricted CMV-specific TCR beta clonotypes.

The CDR3 has 14 amino acids. The germline V gene encodes CDR1 SGHTA and CDR2 FQGNSA. V shed 4 bases and J shed 5 bases, with 14 bases lying between them. In TCRdb, the reads were re-called with MiXCR into one record per CDR3 protein. The sample carries about 830,000 distinct CDR3 sequences, about 31% recorded once. This clonotype has ten or more counts. The antigen is undetermined. The chain employs TRBV7-2 and TRBJ2-5, with D possibly matching TRBD2 (7 bases). The TCR comes from a human donor in good health (CMV status not recorded). Some clones in this sample may be carry-over from other donors' samples. The starting material was cultured CD8+ T cells from PBMCs, obtained from culture after CMV antigen stimulation. The CDR3 sequence is CASSSYGGAETQYF. The CDR3 bases are TGTGCCAGCAGCTCCTATGGGGGGGCGGAGACCCAGTACTTC.